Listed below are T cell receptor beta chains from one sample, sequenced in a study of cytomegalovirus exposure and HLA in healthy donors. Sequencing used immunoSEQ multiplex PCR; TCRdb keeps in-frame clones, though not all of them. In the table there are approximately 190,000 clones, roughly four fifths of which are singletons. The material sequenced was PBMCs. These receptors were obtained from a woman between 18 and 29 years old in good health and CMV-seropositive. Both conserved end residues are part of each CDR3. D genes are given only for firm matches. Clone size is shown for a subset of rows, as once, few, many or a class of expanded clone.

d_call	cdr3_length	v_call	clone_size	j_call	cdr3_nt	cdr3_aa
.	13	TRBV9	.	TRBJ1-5	TGTGCCAGCAGCGTTTACCCAGGGCAGCCCCAGCATTTT	CASSVYPGQPQHF
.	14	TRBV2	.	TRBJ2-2	TGTGCCAGCAGTGCACAGGGGAACACCGGGGAGCTGTTTTTT	CASSAQGNTGELFF
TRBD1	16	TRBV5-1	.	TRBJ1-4	TGCGCCAGCAGCTTGGCAGGGCAGGGGGCCGGGGAAAAACTGTTTTTT	CASSLAGQGAGEKLFF
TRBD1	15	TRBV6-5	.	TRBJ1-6	TGTGCCAGCAGTTACTCAGGGGGCACGAGAAAACCCCTCCACTTT	CASSYSGGTRKPLHF
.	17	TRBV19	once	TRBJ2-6	TGTGCCAGTAGTTACAGGGCCTTGAGCTCTGGGGCCAACGTCCTGACTTTC	CASSYRALSSGANVLTF
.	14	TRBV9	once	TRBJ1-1	TGTGCCAGCAGCGTGCAGGGTCAGAACACTGAAGCTTTCTTT	CASSVQGQNTEAFF
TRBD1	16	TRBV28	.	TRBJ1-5	TGTGCCACCAACCCGGGACAGCCGATTGATGATCAGCCCCAGCATTTT	CATNPGQPIDDQPQHF
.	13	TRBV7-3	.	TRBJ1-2	TGTGCCAGCAGCTTAGGGCCAAACTATGGCTACACCTTC	CASSLGPNYGYTF
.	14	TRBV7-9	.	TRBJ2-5	TGTGCCAGCAGCTTTCAGGGGATGGGAGAGACCCAGTACTTC	CASSFQGMGETQYF
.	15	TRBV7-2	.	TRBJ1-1	TGTGCCAGCAGCTTAGATCCCCAGGGTGTTACGGAAGCTTTCTTT	CASSLDPQGVTEAFF
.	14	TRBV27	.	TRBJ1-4	TGTGCCAGCAGTACCAGGGTGGCTAATGAAAAACTGTTTTTT	CASSTRVANEKLFF
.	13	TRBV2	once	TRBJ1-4	TGTGCCAGCAGGCAAGGACTGAATGAAAAACTGTTTTTT	CASRQGLNEKLFF
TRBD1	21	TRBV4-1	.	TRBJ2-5	TGCGCCAGCAGCCAAGGTGAAGTTGTAGTAGGGACAGGGGGCCATGAGGAGACCCAGTACTTC	CASSQGEVVVGTGGHEETQYF
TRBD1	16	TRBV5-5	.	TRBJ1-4	TGTGCCAGCAGCTTGGGTCGGGACAGCATCGCAGAAAAACTGTTTTTT	CASSLGRDSIAEKLFF
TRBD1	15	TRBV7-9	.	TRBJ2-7	TGTGCCAGCAGGTTAGCAGGACAGGGTAGTTACGAGCAGTACTTC	CASRLAGQGSYEQYF
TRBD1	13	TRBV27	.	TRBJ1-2	TGTGCCAGCAGCCCCCGGGACAGAGCTGGCTACACCTTC	CASSPRDRAGYTF
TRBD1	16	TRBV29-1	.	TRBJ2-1	TGCAGCGTTGAAGATGGGTTAGGGACAGCATACAATGAGCAGTTCTTC	CSVEDGLGTAYNEQFF
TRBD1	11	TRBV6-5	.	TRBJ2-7	TGTGCCAGCAGTTCTTGGACAGGGCAGTACTTC	CASSSWTGQYF
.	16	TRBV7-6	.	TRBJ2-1	TGTGCCAGCAGCTCTCTCCCAGGCCGGTCCTACAATGAGCAGTTCTTC	CASSSLPGRSYNEQFF
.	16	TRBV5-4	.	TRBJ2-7	TGTGCCAGCAGCCAGGAGTTGAGGGGAAGCGGGTACGAGCAGTACTTC	CASSQELRGSGYEQYF
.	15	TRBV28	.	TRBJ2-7	TGTGCCAGCAGTCAGACCCACTTAGGACAGCGAGAGCAGTACTTC	CASSQTHLGQREQYF
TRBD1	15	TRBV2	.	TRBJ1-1	TGTGCCAACGGCCGAGCTCCACAGGGGGGCACTGAAGCTTTCTTT	CANGRAPQGGTEAFF
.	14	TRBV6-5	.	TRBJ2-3	TGTGCCAGCAGGATACAGGGTATCACAGATACGCAGTATTTT	CASRIQGITDTQYF
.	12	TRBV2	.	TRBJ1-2	TGTGCCTTCGACAGACTTAACTATGGCTACACCTTC	CAFDRLNYGYTF
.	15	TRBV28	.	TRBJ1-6	TGTGCCAGCAGTCCGCACACAGGGTGGGGTTCACCCCTCCACTTT	CASSPHTGWGSPLHF
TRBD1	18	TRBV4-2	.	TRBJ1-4	TGTGCCAGCAGCCAAGGACCCCAGGGGGCGGGTAATAATGAAAAACTGTTTTTT	CASSQGPQGAGNNEKLFF
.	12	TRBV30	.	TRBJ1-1	TGTGCCCTCGGGGGGGTTGCGATTAAAGCTTTCTTT	CALGGVAIKAFF
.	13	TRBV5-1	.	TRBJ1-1	TGCGCCAGCAGCTTGGCGGGGATAGGTGAAGCTTTCTTT	CASSLAGIGEAFF
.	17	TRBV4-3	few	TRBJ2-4	TGCGCCAGCAGCTCCGGTCCTCCGGAGGGGCCCAAAAACATTCAGTACTTC	CASSSGPPEGPKNIQYF
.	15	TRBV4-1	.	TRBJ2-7	TGCGCCAGCAGCCAAGTAACAGGGCGCCGGCACGAGCAGTACTTC	CASSQVTGRRHEQYF
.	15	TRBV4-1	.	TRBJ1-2	TGCGCCAGCAGCCTGGGGCTGGGGGCGGACTATGGCTACACCTTC	CASSLGLGADYGYTF
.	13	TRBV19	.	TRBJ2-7	TGTGCCAGTAGTATTGCCAGATTCTACGAGCAGTACTTC	CASSIARFYEQYF
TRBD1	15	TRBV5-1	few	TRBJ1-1	TGCGCCAGCAGCGGACAGGGGGGAGGGGGCACTGAAGCTTTCTTT	CASSGQGGGGTEAFF
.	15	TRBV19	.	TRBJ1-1	TGTGCCAGTAGTATAGGAGGGGGTATGAACACTGAAGCTTTCTTT	CASSIGGGMNTEAFF
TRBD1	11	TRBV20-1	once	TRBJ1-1	TGCAGTGCTAGTAGGGGGCGTGAAGCTTTCTTT	CSASRGREAFF
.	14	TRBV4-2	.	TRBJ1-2	TGTGCCAGCAGCCAAGGAGGCAGTTACTATGGCTACACCTTC	CASSQGGSYYGYTF
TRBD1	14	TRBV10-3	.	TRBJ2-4	TGTGCCACGGGGACAGCCCTAGCCAAAAACATTCAGTACTTC	CATGTALAKNIQYF
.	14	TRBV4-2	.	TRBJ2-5	TGTGCCAGCAGCCAAGATCGGGAGTCGGGGACCCAGTACTTC	CASSQDRESGTQYF
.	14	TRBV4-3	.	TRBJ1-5	TGCGCCAGCAGCCAAGAATTGGGGGCTCAGCCCCAGCATTTT	CASSQELGAQPQHF
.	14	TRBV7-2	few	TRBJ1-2	TGTGCCAGCAGCTTGGCCGGGAGGGAACATGGCTACACCTTC	CASSLAGREHGYTF
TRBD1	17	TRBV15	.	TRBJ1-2	TGTGCCACCAGCAGGACCGCCCGGACAGGGGATGACCATGGCTACACCTTC	CATSRTARTGDDHGYTF
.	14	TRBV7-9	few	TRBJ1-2	TGTGCCAGCAGCAAAAAGGGGACATTCTATGGCTACACCTTC	CASSKKGTFYGYTF
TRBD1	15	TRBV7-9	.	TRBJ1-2	TGTGCCAGCAGCCTGGAGGGGACAGGATATAATGGCTACACCTTC	CASSLEGTGYNGYTF
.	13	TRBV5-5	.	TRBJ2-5	TGTGCCAGCAGCTTGCAGGGAACGGAGACCCAGTACTTC	CASSLQGTETQYF
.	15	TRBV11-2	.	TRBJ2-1	TGTGCCAGCAGCTTAGAGGGCACCTCCTACAATGAGCAGTTCTTC	CASSLEGTSYNEQFF
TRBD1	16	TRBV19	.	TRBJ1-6	TGTGCCAGTAGTCTATACAGGGGCTCCAGGATCTCACCCCTCCACTTT	CASSLYRGSRISPLHF
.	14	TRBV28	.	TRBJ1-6	TGTGCCAGCAGTTTACTACAGAGCACCTCACCCCTCCACTTT	CASSLLQSTSPLHF
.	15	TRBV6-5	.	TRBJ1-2	TGTGCCAGCACCACACAGGGCGGAGTAGGGTATGGCTACACCTTC	CASTTQGGVGYGYTF